This T cell receptor beta chain was sequenced during a study of cytomegalovirus exposure and HLA in healthy donors. Points from the study as a whole: Some TCR beta chains (roughly 160 of them) were listed as cytomegalovirus-associated. The tendency of first-cohort TCR clusters to co-occur in the 120 or so validation repertoires was identified by a subsequent analysis.

While the first cohort had several hundred subjects, the donors belonged to the separate validation cohort of 100 to 150 subjects. This CDR3 has 14 amino acids. Germline-derived CDR1 and CDR2 are SNHLY and FYNNEI. V lost 5 bases, J lost 3 bases, and 13 bases lay in between. TCRdb keeps only in-frame clones here, not all; method: immunoSEQ multiplex PCR. The top ten hold under 0.9% of the sample, which has about 160,000 clones, about 95% seen once. With regard to this clone: Its matching antigen is unknown.

Sequenced material: PBMCs. The chain combines TRBV2 with TRBJ1-1; possibly TRBD1 for D (5 bases). The sequence was obtained from a woman aged 18-29 years in good health and CMV-seronegative. Here the CDR3 DNA reads TGTGCCAGCAGTCCTCAGGGCAGGGACACTGAAGCTTTCTTT. Translated: CASSPQGRDTEAFF.